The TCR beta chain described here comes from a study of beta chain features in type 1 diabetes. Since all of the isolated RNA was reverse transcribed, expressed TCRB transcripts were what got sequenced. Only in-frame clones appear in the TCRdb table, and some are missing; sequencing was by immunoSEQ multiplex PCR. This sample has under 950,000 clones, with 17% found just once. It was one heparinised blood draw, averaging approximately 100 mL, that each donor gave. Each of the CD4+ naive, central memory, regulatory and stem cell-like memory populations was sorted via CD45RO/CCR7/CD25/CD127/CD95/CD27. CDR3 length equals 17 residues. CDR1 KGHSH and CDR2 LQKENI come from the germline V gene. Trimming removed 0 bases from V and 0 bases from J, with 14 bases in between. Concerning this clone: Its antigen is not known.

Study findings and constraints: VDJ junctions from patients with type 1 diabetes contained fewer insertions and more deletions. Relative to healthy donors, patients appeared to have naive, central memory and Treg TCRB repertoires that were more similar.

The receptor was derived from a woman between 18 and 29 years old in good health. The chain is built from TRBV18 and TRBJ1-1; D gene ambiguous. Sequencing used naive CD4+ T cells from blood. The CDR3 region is CASSPPTSRPMNTEAFF. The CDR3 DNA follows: TGTGCCAGCTCACCACCGACCTCACGACCCATGAACACTGAAGCTTTCTTT.